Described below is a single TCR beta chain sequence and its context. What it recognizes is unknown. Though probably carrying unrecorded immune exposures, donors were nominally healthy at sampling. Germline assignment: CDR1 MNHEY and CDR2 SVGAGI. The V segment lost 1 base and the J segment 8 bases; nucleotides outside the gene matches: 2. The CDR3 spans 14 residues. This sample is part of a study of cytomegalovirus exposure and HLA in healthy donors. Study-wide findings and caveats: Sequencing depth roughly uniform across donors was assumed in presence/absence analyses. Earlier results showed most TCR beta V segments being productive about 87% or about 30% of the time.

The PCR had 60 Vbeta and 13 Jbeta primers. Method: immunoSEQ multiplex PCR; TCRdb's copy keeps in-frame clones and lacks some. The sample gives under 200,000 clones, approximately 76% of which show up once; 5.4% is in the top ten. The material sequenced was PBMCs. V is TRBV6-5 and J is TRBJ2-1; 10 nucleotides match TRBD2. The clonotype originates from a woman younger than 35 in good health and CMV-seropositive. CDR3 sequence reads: CASSYWTSGHEQFF. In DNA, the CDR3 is TGTGCCAGCAGTTACTGGACTAGCGGTCATGAGCAGTTCTTC.